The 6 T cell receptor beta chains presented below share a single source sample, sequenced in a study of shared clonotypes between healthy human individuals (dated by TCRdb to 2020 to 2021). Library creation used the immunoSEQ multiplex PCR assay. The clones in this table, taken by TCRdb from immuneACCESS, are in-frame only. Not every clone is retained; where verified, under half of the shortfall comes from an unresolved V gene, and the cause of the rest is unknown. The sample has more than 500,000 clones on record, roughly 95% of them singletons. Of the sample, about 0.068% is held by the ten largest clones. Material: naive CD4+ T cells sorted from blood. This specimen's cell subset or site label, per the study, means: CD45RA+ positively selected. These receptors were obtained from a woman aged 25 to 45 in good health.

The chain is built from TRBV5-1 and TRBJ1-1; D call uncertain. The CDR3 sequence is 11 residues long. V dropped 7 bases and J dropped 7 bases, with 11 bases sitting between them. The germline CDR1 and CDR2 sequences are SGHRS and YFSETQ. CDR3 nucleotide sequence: TGCGCCAGCCTTGGAACATATGAAGCTTTCTTT. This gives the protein CASLGTYEAFF.

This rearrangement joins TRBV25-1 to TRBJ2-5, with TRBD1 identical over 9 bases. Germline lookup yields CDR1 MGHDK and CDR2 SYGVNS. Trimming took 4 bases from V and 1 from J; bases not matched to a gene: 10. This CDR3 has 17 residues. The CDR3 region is CASSATAGTGPQETQYF. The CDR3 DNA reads TGTGCCAGCAGTGCAACCGCCGGGACAGGGCCCCAAGAGACCCAGTACTTC.

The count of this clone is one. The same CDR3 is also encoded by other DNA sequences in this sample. CDR3 in DNA: TGTGCCAGCAGTTACTCAGCGAGCACAGATACGCAGTATTTT. Residues: CASSYSASTDTQYF. The chain joins TRBV6-5 to TRBJ2-3; D not certain. Germline loops: CDR1 MNHEY, CDR2 SVGAGI. The CDR3 contains 14 residues. V lost 0 bases and J lost 0, with 4 bases in between.

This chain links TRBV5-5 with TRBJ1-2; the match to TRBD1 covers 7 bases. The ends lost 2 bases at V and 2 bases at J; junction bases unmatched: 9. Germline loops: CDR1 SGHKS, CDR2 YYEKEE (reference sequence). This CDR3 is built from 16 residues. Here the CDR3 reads CASSLVYRGGNYGYTF. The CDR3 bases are TGTGCCAGCAGCTTAGTTTACAGGGGAGGGAACTATGGCTACACCTTC.

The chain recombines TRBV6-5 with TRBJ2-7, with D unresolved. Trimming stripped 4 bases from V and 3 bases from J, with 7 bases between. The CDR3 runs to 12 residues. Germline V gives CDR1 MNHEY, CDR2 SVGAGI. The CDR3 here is CASSWVGYEQYF. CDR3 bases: TGTGCCAGCAGTTGGGTGGGCTACGAGCAGTACTTC.

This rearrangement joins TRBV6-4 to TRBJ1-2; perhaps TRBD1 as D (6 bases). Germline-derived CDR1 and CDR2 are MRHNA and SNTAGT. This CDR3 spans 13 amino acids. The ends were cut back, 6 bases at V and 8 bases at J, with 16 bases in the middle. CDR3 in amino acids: CASSSGTKGGYTF. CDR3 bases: TGTGCCAGCAGCTCGGGGACAAAAGGAGGCTACACCTTC.